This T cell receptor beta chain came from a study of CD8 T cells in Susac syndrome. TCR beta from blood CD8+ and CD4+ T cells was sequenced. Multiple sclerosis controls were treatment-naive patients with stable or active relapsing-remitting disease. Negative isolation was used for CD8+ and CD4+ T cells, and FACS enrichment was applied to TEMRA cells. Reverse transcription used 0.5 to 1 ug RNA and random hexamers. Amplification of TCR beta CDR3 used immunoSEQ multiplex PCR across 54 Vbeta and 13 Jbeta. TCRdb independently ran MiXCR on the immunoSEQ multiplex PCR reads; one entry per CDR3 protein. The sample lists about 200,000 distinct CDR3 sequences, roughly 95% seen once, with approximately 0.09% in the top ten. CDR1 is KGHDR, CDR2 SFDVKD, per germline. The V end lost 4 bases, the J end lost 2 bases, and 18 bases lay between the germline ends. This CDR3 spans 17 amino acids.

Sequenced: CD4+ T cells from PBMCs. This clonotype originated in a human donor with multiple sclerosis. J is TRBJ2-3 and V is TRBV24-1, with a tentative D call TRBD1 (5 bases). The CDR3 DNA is TGTGCCACCAGTGAGTCATACAGGCGCCCTAACACAGATACGCAGTATTTT. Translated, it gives CATSESYRRPNTDTQYF.